This T cell receptor (beta chain) was captured by sequencing in a study of OX40 agonist ivuxolimab in advanced cancers. Background on the study: Enrolled patients in dose escalation had cancers that were hepatocellular carcinoma, melanoma, renal cell or head and neck cancer.

The assay was immunoSEQ multiplex PCR, and TCRdb's table has in-frame clones only and misses some. Of tens of thousands of clones listed, 89% are singletons. It was autoimmune disease history or systemic immunosuppression that excluded patients. This receptor was identified in an adult with an advanced solid tumor such as melanoma, head and neck, liver or kidney cancer. This material consisted of CD4+ or CD8+ T cells sorted from blood, taken in a trial of the OX40 agonist ivuxolimab.

For the CDR3, the DNA is TGTGCCAGCAGCCCCGCTCCAGGGTATAGTAGTAGAGGCAATCAGCCCCAGCATTTT. This encodes CASSPAPGYSSRGNQPQHF. J is TRBJ1-5 and V is TRBV5-5; weak D call: TRBD1 (5 bases). This CDR3 is built from 19 residues. In germline, CDR1 is SGHKS, CDR2 YYEKEE (reference sequence). V lost 4 bases and J lost 2, with 25 bases in between.